Following are 28 T cell receptor beta chains from one sample sequenced in a study of cytomegalovirus exposure and HLA in healthy donors. PCR was performed using 60 Vbeta and 13 Jbeta primers. Sequencing used immunoSEQ multiplex PCR; TCRdb keeps in-frame clones, though not all of them. The data show 150,000 to 200,000 clones, around 78% seen once. The specimen sequenced was PBMCs. All receptors derive from a woman in her thirties or forties in good health and CMV-seronegative.

This clone was picked up a small number of times. Other DNA sequences in the sample encode the same CDR3. The chain combines TRBV7-9 with TRBJ1-4; a weak D match, TRBD1 (6 bases). The CDR3 runs 13 residues. The V gene lost 5 bases and the J gene lost 7 bases, with 11 bases spanning the gap. In germline, CDR1 is SEHNR, CDR2 FQNEAQ (reference sequence). CDR3 coding DNA: TGTGCCAGCAGCCCACAGGGTGGTGAAAAACTGTTTTTT. Translating gives CASSPQGGEKLFF.

The chain uses TRBV9 and TRBJ1-4; TRBD1 matches 7 bases. V dropped 7 bases and J dropped 7; count of bases not matched to a gene: 13. The V gene's germline CDR1 is SGDLS and CDR2 YYNGEE. The length of the CDR3 is 15 residues. As DNA, the CDR3 is TGTGCCAGCTCCACTACCGGGACAGTGGCTGAAAAACTGTTTTTT. This translates into CASSTTGTVAEKLFF.

This chain uses TRBV15 with TRBJ1-2; 11 nucleotides agree with TRBD1. Germline V gene data show CDR1 as LNHNV and CDR2 as YYDKDF (reference sequence). The CDR3 covers 16 residues. Trimming at V came to 1 base and at J to 3 bases, leaving 4 bases not matched to a gene. The CDR3 sequence is CATSRGTGQGDYGYTF. The CDR3 region has the DNA TGTGCCACCAGCAGAGGAACGGGACAGGGGGACTATGGCTACACCTTC. Looking up the rest from reference TRBV15 and TRBJ1-2 gives the full variable domain: DAMVIQNPRYQVTQFGKPVTLSCSQTLNHNVMYWYQQKSSQAPKLLFHYYDKDFNNEADTPDNFQSRRPNTSFCFLDIRSPGLGDTAMYLCATSRGTGQGDYGYTFGSGTRLTVV.

The V call is TRBV6-6, the J call TRBJ2-7; TRBD2 might be the D (5 bases). There are 14 residues in the CDR3. CDR1 is MNHNY, CDR2 SVGAGI, per germline (reference sequence). The germline V and J ends were trimmed by 0 bases and 5 bases, with 11 bases remaining between them. CDR3 loop: CASSYSRVSDEQYF. The CDR3 nucleotides read TGTGCCAGCAGTTACTCGAGGGTTTCCGACGAGCAGTACTTC.

V and J are TRBV7-9 and TRBJ2-7; D gene ambiguous. Trimming pared 10 bases from V and 0 bases from J, leaving 13 bases between. Germline V gives CDR1 SEHNR, CDR2 FQNEAQ (reference sequence). The CDR3 extends over 13 amino acids. Written as DNA, the CDR3 is TGTGCCATCGAAGGCGGAGCCTCCTACGAGCAGTACTTC. It specifies CAIEGGASYEQYF.

This chain links TRBV11-2 with TRBJ2-7, with 9 bases identical to TRBD2. The CDR3 totals 14 residues. V gave up 5 bases and J gave up 2 bases; unmatched junction bases: 4. CDR1 and CDR2 from the germline V gene are SGHAT and FQNNGV. CDR3 sequence (DNA): TGTGCCAGCAGCCGAAGCGGGGGGACCTACGAGCAGTACTTC. Protein: CASSRSGGTYEQYF.

V gene TRBV19 combines with J gene TRBJ1-1, with unresolved D. V lost 0 bases and J lost 5, with 7 bases in between. The CDR3 runs 13 residues. Germline V gene sequence: CDR1 LNHDA, CDR2 SQIVND (reference sequence). CDR3 residues: CASSIEGGTEAFF. The CDR3 region has the DNA TGTGCCAGTAGTATAGAGGGAGGGACTGAAGCTTTCTTT.

Here the CDR3 reads CASSPIQVAKNTEAFF. CDR3 DNA: TGTGCCAGCTCACCAATCCAGGTGGCCAAGAACACTGAAGCTTTCTTT. This rearrangement joins TRBV18 to TRBJ1-1; D uncertain. V lost 2 bases and J lost 1, with 14 bases in between. There are 16 residues in the CDR3. The germline V gene encodes CDR1 KGHSH and CDR2 LQKENI.

V usage is TRBV19 and J usage is TRBJ2-1; 11 bases are shared with TRBD2. V trimming: 6 bases; J trimming: 3 bases; junction bases outside the gene matches: 10. The CDR3 has 17 residues. CDR1 is LNHDA and CDR2 is SQIVND in the germline V gene (reference sequence). CDR3 region: CASSFLSGGDSYNEQFF. In DNA form, the CDR3 reads TGTGCCAGTAGCTTTCTTAGCGGGGGGGATAGCTACAATGAGCAGTTCTTC.

This clone was recorded once. The V call is TRBV2, the J call TRBJ1-4; D is unclear. Per germline, CDR1 SNHLY and CDR2 FYNNEI. The CDR3 consists of 19 residues. V lost 6 bases to trimming and J lost 0 bases, with 23 bases between them. CDR3 residues: CASRLTRVKAIPTNEKLFF. Here the CDR3 DNA reads TGTGCCAGCAGGCTTACTCGGGTTAAGGCGATTCCAACTAATGAAAAACTGTTTTTT.

This clone has more than one count but fewer than ten. The chain joins TRBV2 to TRBJ2-3; D is unclear. Germline lookup yields CDR1 SNHLY and CDR2 FYNNEI. The CDR3 contains 11 residues. The V end lost 6 bases, the J end lost 7 bases, and 8 bases lay between the germline ends. Here the CDR3 DNA reads TGTGCCAGCAGGACTCGACATACGCAGTATTTT. Its protein is CASRTRHTQYF.

This clone occurred once. The chain has TRBV9 and TRBJ2-2; 9 nucleotides align to TRBD2. The CDR3 length is 17 residues. The V gene end was trimmed by 3 bases and the J gene end by 0 bases; junction bases not matched to a gene: 6. Germline V gives CDR1 SGDLS, CDR2 YYNGEE. The CDR3 nucleotides are TGTGCCAGCAGCGCCCTTCCTAGCGGGGCGAACACCGGGGAGCTGTTTTTT. Its protein is CASSALPSGANTGELFF.

The chain recombines TRBV19 with TRBJ2-3, with D possibly TRBD2 on 6 matching bases. This CDR3 contains 15 residues. The V end lost 4 bases, the J end lost 0 bases, and 11 bases lay between the germline ends. Germline values: CDR1 LNHDA, CDR2 SQIVND (reference sequence). As DNA, the CDR3 is TGTGCCAGTAGTAAACGGAGGGCTAGCACAGATACGCAGTATTTT. Translation gives CASSKRRASTDTQYF.

The CDR3 protein is CASIRDRDTGELFF. CDR3 sequence (DNA): TGTGCCAGTATTCGGGACAGAGACACCGGGGAGCTGTTTTTT. The chain has TRBV19 and TRBJ2-2; 7 nucleotides align to TRBD1. Germline CDR1 is LNHDA and CDR2 is SQIVND (reference sequence). V trimming: 7 bases; J trimming: 3 bases; junction bases outside the gene matches: 5. The CDR3 has 14 residues.

The V and J genes are TRBV7-9 and TRBJ2-2; possibly TRBD2 for D (7 bases). The CDR3 covers 18 residues. Germline CDR1 SEHNR, CDR2 FQNEAQ (reference sequence). V was clipped by 2 bases and J by 4 bases, with 20 bases between them. The CDR3 DNA follows: TGTGCCAGCAGCTTAAGTTTTATCGGGGGGCATGGCACCGGGGAGCTGTTTTTT. It translates to CASSLSFIGGHGTGELFF.

This clone was seen only a few times. V usage is TRBV20-1 and J usage is TRBJ1-2; D unclear. Per the germline V gene, CDR1 is DFQATT and CDR2 is SNEGSKA (reference sequence). The V end was cut by 6 bases, the J end by 8 bases, with 10 bases between. This CDR3 spans 10 amino acids. The CDR3 DNA reads TGCAGTGCGCAAAAACAGGGCTACACCTTC. This sequence encodes CSAQKQGYTF.

The rearrangement joins TRBV6-5 to TRBJ1-3, with D uncertain. Trimming pared 0 bases from V and 0 bases from J, leaving 9 bases between. This CDR3 is 16 amino acids long. CDR1 is MNHEY, CDR2 SVGAGI, per germline. The CDR3 protein is CASSYSLASSGNTIYF. CDR3 nucleotides: TGTGCCAGCAGTTACTCGCTGGCCTCCTCTGGAAACACCATATATTTT.

This clone was observed once. The rearrangement uses TRBV14 and TRBJ1-6; tentatively, D is TRBD1 (5 bases). The length of the CDR3 is 19 residues. In germline, CDR1 is SGHDN, CDR2 FVKESK. Trimming took 1 base from V and 2 from J, leaving 18 bases between them. The CDR3 sequence is CASSQAWEGRSAYNSPLHF. CDR3 nucleotides: TGTGCCAGCAGCCAAGCCTGGGAGGGGAGAAGCGCCTATAATTCACCCCTCCACTTT.

The gene calls are TRBV5-1 and TRBJ1-1; TRBD1 agrees at 9 bases. This CDR3 has 16 amino acids. CDR1 is SGHRS and CDR2 is YFSETQ in the germline V gene. V was pared by 4 bases and J by 5 bases, with 12 bases of the junction left unmatched. In nucleotides, the CDR3 is TGCGCCAGCAGCCCCGGGACAGGGAGTGTTGGGACTGAAGCTTTCTTT. Amino acids: CASSPGTGSVGTEAFF. Filled out from reference TRBV5-1 and TRBJ1-1, the complete variable domain reads KAGVTQTPRYLIKTRGQQVTLSCSPISGHRSVSWYQQTPGQGLQFLFEYFSETQRNKGNFPGRFSGRQFSNSRSEMNVSTLELGDSALYLCASSPGTGSVGTEAFFGQGTRLTVV.

The rearrangement joins TRBV6-5 to TRBJ2-7, with 7 nucleotides matching TRBD1. CDR3 length equals 14 residues. CDR1 MNHEY and CDR2 SVGAGI come from the germline V gene. V lost 5 bases, J lost 2 bases, and 6 bases stayed unmatched. The CDR3 reads CASSRGQTTYEQYF. The DNA for the CDR3 is TGTGCCAGCAGTCGGGGACAGACAACCTACGAGCAGTACTTC.

This chain uses TRBV5-5 with TRBJ1-1; possible D gene TRBD1, 5 bases. V lost 1 base, J lost 6 bases, and 19 bases lay in between. The CDR3 covers 16 residues. Germline V lookup: CDR1 SGHKS, CDR2 YYEKEE (reference sequence). The CDR3 is CASSLSEWGARAEAFF. CDR3 DNA: TGTGCCAGCAGCTTGAGTGAGTGGGGCGCGAGAGCTGAAGCTTTCTTT.

The V and J genes are TRBV6-5 and TRBJ2-7, with 10 bases aligning to TRBD1. The CDR3 is made up of 14 amino acids. V shed 6 bases and J 7 bases; nucleotides not matched to a gene: 9. Germline V gives CDR1 MNHEY, CDR2 SVGAGI. Written as DNA, the CDR3 is TGTGCCAGCAGACCCGGGACAGGGGCGAAGGAGCAGTACTTC. Protein product: CASRPGTGAKEQYF.

This rearrangement joins TRBV7-8 to TRBJ2-1, with 7 bases aligning to TRBD2. Germline CDR1 reads SGHVS; CDR2 reads FQNEAQ. Losses at the gene ends were 2 bases for V and 4 bases for J; bases not matched to a gene: 8. The CDR3 is made up of 16 amino acids. The CDR3 DNA reads as TGTGCCAGCAGCTTACCGGAAAGCGGGGTTTACAATGAGCAGTTCTTC. Amino acid sequence: CASSLPESGVYNEQFF.

The chain uses TRBV6-6 and TRBJ1-6; D perhaps matches TRBD1 (6 bases). V was shortened by 2 bases and J by 7 bases, with 12 bases between the two germline ends. Germline-derived CDR1 and CDR2 are MNHNY and SVGAGI (reference sequence). The CDR3 totals 15 residues. The CDR3 DNA reads as TGTGCCAGCAGTTACGTGGACAGCGCGAATTCACCCCTCCACTTT. It translates to CASSYVDSANSPLHF.

This clone has just one count. V usage is TRBV5-1 and J usage is TRBJ1-3; 10 bases agree with TRBD1. Germline CDR1 SGHRS, CDR2 YFSETQ. CDR3 length: 14 residues. J was trimmed by 8 bases and V by 5 bases; bases with no gene match: 7. CDR3 in DNA: TGCGCCAGCAGAGTTGGACAGGGGGGGGACACCATATATTTT. It is translated as CASRVGQGGDTIYF.

This clone was seen only a few times. J is TRBJ1-4 and V is TRBV15; possibly TRBD1 for D (5 bases). Trimming shortened V by 4 bases and J by 8 bases, and 17 bases separated the two germline ends. The CDR3 has 15 amino acids. Germline lookup yields CDR1 LNHNV and CDR2 YYDKDF (reference sequence). CDR3 sequence (DNA): TGTGCCACCAGCATCGGAGCCAGGGAGGGGGAAAAACTGTTTTTT. Protein: CATSIGAREGEKLFF.

V usage is TRBV5-1 and J usage is TRBJ2-5; 12 nucleotides line up with TRBD2. In germline, CDR1 is SGHRS, CDR2 YFSETQ. V dropped 0 bases and J dropped 7; count of bases not matched to a gene: 4. CDR3 size: 15 residues. DNA of the CDR3: TGCGCCAGCAGCTTGGCCCAACTAGCGGGGGGGACCCAGTACTTC. Translated: CASSLAQLAGGTQYF.

The chain joins TRBV6-5 to TRBJ1-3; 9 bases line up with TRBD1. The CDR3 is made up of 15 amino acids. Looked up from germline, CDR1 is MNHEY and CDR2 is SVGAGI. Trimming took 3 bases from V and 2 from J; bases not matched to a gene: 2. The CDR3 loop reads CASSYDRGAGNTIYF. In nucleotides, the CDR3 is TGTGCCAGCAGTTATGACAGGGGGGCTGGAAACACCATATATTTT.